A single sample is the source of the 28 T cell receptor beta chains below, sequenced in a study of cytomegalovirus exposure and HLA in healthy donors. Vbeta (60) and Jbeta (13) primers were used in the PCR. TCRdb's table, derived via immunoSEQ multiplex PCR, lists solely in-frame clones and lacks some. This repertoire shows some 120,000 clones, about 80% found once; its top ten account for about 3.5%. Source material: PBMCs. The receptors were gathered from a man younger than 45 in good health and CMV-seronegative.

The chain combines TRBV19 with TRBJ2-5; 7 nucleotides line up with TRBD2. The CDR3 covers 16 residues. The V gene end was trimmed by 3 bases and the J gene end by 2 bases; junction bases not matched to a gene: 9. The germline CDR1 and CDR2 sequences are LNHDA and SQIVND (reference sequence). CDR3 sequence (DNA): TGTGCCAGTAGTATGGGGCGGCGGGAGAAACAAGAGACCCAGTACTTC. Translated, it gives CASSMGRREKQETQYF.

This clone was seen just once. This sequence joins TRBV6-6 and TRBJ1-3; 7 bases are a match to TRBD1. V shed 7 bases, J shed 0 bases, and the junction held 9 bases outside the gene matches. Germline-derived CDR1 and CDR2 are MNHNY and SVGAGI (reference sequence). This CDR3 is 16 amino acids long. The CDR3, as DNA: TGTGCCAGCACCTTTGGACAGGCTCCCTCTGGAAACACCATATATTTT. Translation gives CASTFGQAPSGNTIYF.

This chain links TRBV6-1 with TRBJ1-2; 7 bases line up with TRBD1. Germline CDR1 is MNHNS and CDR2 is SASEGT. The J segment lost 4 bases and the V segment lost 6 bases, leaving 8 bases of the junction unmatched. This CDR3 is 14 amino acids long. The CDR3: CASSQAPGGYGYTF. CDR3 coding DNA: TGTGCCAGCAGCCAAGCCCCAGGGGGCTATGGCTACACCTTC.

This chain joins TRBV10-3 and TRBJ1-1, with 10 bases lining up with TRBD1. The V gene's germline CDR1 is ENHRY and CDR2 SYGVKD. V lost 8 bases to trimming and J lost 0 bases; unmatched junction nucleotides: 0. The CDR3 runs 13 residues. The CDR3 region is CAIGQGVNTEAFF. In DNA, the CDR3 is TGTGCCATCGGACAGGGGGTGAACACTGAAGCTTTCTTT.

This clone was detected only a few times. The rearrangement uses TRBV10-3 and TRBJ1-3; 8 positions match TRBD1. The CDR3 totals 17 residues. The V segment lost 7 bases and the J segment 2 bases; nucleotides outside the gene matches: 13. Germline V CDR1 and CDR2: ENHRY, SYGVKD. The CDR3 loop reads CAIKDREGILTGNTIYF. The CDR3 nucleotides read TGTGCCATCAAGGACAGGGAAGGGATTCTAACTGGAAACACCATATATTTT.

The V gene is TRBV2, the J gene TRBJ2-1; 9 bases line up with TRBD2. Germline V gene data show CDR1 as SNHLY and CDR2 as FYNNEI. CDR3 length: 12 residues. V gave up 6 bases and J gave up 10 bases; unmatched junction bases: 4. The CDR3 DNA reads as TGTGCCAGCAGGCGGGAGGGCAACGAGCAGTTCTTC. This sequence encodes CASRREGNEQFF.

As for this clone: As the CDR3 is not closed by the conserved phenylalanine or tryptophan, this likely results from a read error. V and J are TRBV6-5 and TRBJ2-4; unclear D gene. CDR1 and CDR2 (germline): MNHEY, SVGAGI. The V gene lost 0 bases and the J gene lost 0 bases, with 6 bases spanning the gap. The CDR3 totals 15 residues. CDR3 nucleotides: TGTGCCAGCAGTTACTCGGAAGTAGCCAAAAACATTCAGTACCTC. Residues: CASSYSEVAKNIQYL.

The chain combines TRBV30 with TRBJ1-1, with D maybe TRBD1 (5 bases). The CDR3 is 11 residues long. Trimming stripped 3 bases from V and 12 bases from J, with 14 bases between. Germline CDR1 is GTSNPN and CDR2 is SVGIG (reference sequence). The CDR3, as DNA: TGTGCCTGGAGCTGGGGGGAAGAAACTTTCTTT. Translation: CAWSWGEETFF.

The chain employs TRBV13 and TRBJ2-7; weak D call: TRBD1 (7 bases). Germline V CDR1 and CDR2: PRHDT, FYEKMQ (reference sequence). This CDR3 spans 18 amino acids. The V end was cut by 2 bases, the J end by 2 bases, with 22 bases between. This CDR3 is CASSLRIGGTAFPYEQYF. The CDR3 DNA reads TGTGCCAGCAGCTTACGGATAGGGGGGACAGCCTTCCCCTACGAGCAGTACTTC.

V and J are TRBV29-1 and TRBJ1-2; D not resolved. Trimming stripped 2 bases from V and 2 bases from J, with 12 bases between. The germline gives CDR1 SQVTM, CDR2 ANQGSEA. CDR3 length: 14 residues. Here the CDR3 reads CSVETRSWNYGYTF. The CDR3 nucleotides read TGCAGCGTTGAAACCAGATCATGGAACTATGGCTACACCTTC.

This clone was observed a single time. CDR3 DNA: TGCGCCAGGACAGACGGACAGGGGGACTATGGCTACACCTTC. Translating it yields CARTDGQGDYGYTF. The chain links TRBV23-1 to TRBJ1-2; 10 nucleotides agree with TRBD1. TRBV23-1 is recorded as an ORF, its role being uncertain. This CDR3 region has 14 residues. Trimming removed 9 bases from V and 3 bases from J; junction bases left unmatched: 7.

This rearrangement joins TRBV10-3 to TRBJ1-1; D gene uncertain. CDR3 length: 13 amino acids. Trimming stripped 1 base from V and 3 bases from J, with 6 bases between. The germline V gene has CDR1 ENHRY and CDR2 SYGVKD. CDR3 protein: CAISELSDTEAFF. As DNA, the CDR3 is TGTGCCATCAGTGAGTTAAGCGACACTGAAGCTTTCTTT.

The V call is TRBV29-1, the J call TRBJ1-4; the D gene is possibly TRBD1 (6 bases). The CDR3 extends over 13 amino acids. The germline V and J ends were trimmed by 2 bases and 8 bases, with 12 bases remaining between them. Germline V gene lookup returns CDR1 SQVTM and CDR2 ANQGSEA. In nucleotides, the CDR3 is TGCAGCGTTGAAAGACAGGTGGGGGAAAAACTGTTTTTT. Its translation is CSVERQVGEKLFF. The whole variable domain, filled in from reference TRBV29-1 and TRBJ1-4, reads SAVISQKPSRDICQRGTSLTIQCQVDSQVTMMFWYRQQPGQSLTLIATANQGSEATYESGFVIDKFPISRPNLTFSTLTVSNMSPEDSSIYLCSVERQVGEKLFFGSGTQLSVL.

This clone showed up just once. The chain combines TRBV18 with TRBJ2-1; D ambiguous. The V end was cut by 2 bases, the J end by 7 bases, with 12 bases between. Germline CDR1 and CDR2: KGHSH and LQKENI. The CDR3 is 14 amino acids. The CDR3, as DNA: TGTGCCAGCTCACCAGGCTTAAATATGAATGAGCAGTTCTTC. The encoded protein is CASSPGLNMNEQFF.

This sequence joins TRBV10-3 and TRBJ1-1; D perhaps matches TRBD1 (5 bases). CDR1 is ENHRY, CDR2 SYGVKD, per germline. The ends were cut back, 10 bases at V and 10 bases at J, with 19 bases in the middle. There are 12 residues in the CDR3. For the CDR3, the DNA is TGTGCCAGCCGTGCGGGGGAGAGCTCAGCTTTCTTT. Amino acids: CASRAGESSAFF.

The chain couples TRBV7-2 to TRBJ1-5; D ambiguous. The CDR3 spans 13 residues. Trimming stripped 1 base from V and 9 bases from J, with 10 bases between. CDR1 and CDR2 from the germline V gene are SGHTA and FQGNSA. CDR3 amino acids: CASSLEQPGPQHF. The CDR3 coding sequence is TGTGCCAGCAGCTTAGAACAGCCCGGGCCCCAGCATTTT.

The chain uses TRBV7-7 and TRBJ2-2, with D possibly TRBD2 on 6 matching bases. Germline CDR1 SSHAT, CDR2 FNYEAQ (reference sequence). There are 15 residues in the CDR3. The V end lost 0 bases, the J end lost 1 base, and 6 bases lay between the germline ends. In DNA form, the CDR3 reads TGTGCCAGCAGCTTAGCGGGACTGAACACCGGGGAGCTGTTTTTT. It codes for CASSLAGLNTGELFF. The complete variable domain, with remaining parts taken from reference TRBV7-7 and TRBJ2-2, reads GAGVSQSPRYKVTKRGQDVTLRCDPISSHATLYWYQQALGQGPEFLTYFNYEAQPDKSGLPSDRFSAERPEGSISTLTIQRTEQRDSAMYRCASSLAGLNTGELFFGEGSRLTVL.

The chain uses TRBV6-5 and TRBJ1-1; D perhaps matches TRBD1 (6 bases). The CDR3 is 15 amino acids. Deletions cut 0 bases from V and 5 bases from J, with 13 bases between. CDR1 and CDR2 from the germline V gene are MNHEY and SVGAGI. CDR3 nucleotide sequence: TGTGCCAGCAGTTACTCCGGGGGGCGCGGAACTGAAGCTTTCTTT. The encoded protein is CASSYSGGRGTEAFF.

This chain joins TRBV27 and TRBJ2-7, with a weak D call TRBD2 (5 bases). This CDR3 is built from 14 residues. With 0 bases removed from V and 0 bases from J, the gap between germline ends came to 6 bases. The germline CDR1 and CDR2 sequences are MNHEY and SMNVEV (reference sequence). CDR3 coding DNA: TGTGCCAGCAGTTTATCCGGGAACTCCTACGAGCAGTACTTC. It is translated as CASSLSGNSYEQYF.

The chain carries TRBV27 and TRBJ2-2; 11 nucleotides match TRBD2. CDR1 is MNHEY, CDR2 SMNVEV, per germline (reference sequence). This CDR3 is 18 amino acids long. The V segment lost 2 bases and the J segment 4 bases; nucleotides outside the gene matches: 9. CDR3: CASSLPPTSGSFTGELFF. The CDR3 DNA follows: TGTGCCAGCAGTTTACCGCCCACTAGCGGGAGTTTCACCGGGGAGCTGTTTTTT.

This clone has a handful of counts. The chain recombines TRBV2 with TRBJ1-5; TRBD1 is a possible D gene (5 bases). The CDR3 has 15 amino acids. Germline V lookup: CDR1 SNHLY, CDR2 FYNNEI. V was pared by 2 bases and J by 0 bases, with 8 bases between. DNA for the CDR3: TGTGCCAGCAGTGAACAAGGGGATAGCAATCAGCCCCAGCATTTT. Its protein is CASSEQGDSNQPQHF.

The chain has TRBV9 and TRBJ2-1; no definite D call. With 5 bases removed from V and 4 bases from J, the gap between germline ends came to 16 bases. In germline, CDR1 is SGDLS, CDR2 YYNGEE. The CDR3 runs to 15 residues. CDR3 loop: CASSLESPTYNEQFF. CDR3 sequence (DNA): TGTGCCAGCAGTCTCGAGTCCCCGACTTACAATGAGCAGTTCTTC.

The chain couples TRBV7-8 to TRBJ1-2; D unclear. Trimming took off 5 bases at V and 8 bases at J, with 15 bases between the two ends. The CDR3 is 13 residues long. Germline V gene data show CDR1 as SGHVS and CDR2 as FQNEAQ. CDR3 nucleotides: TGTGCCAGCAGCCGCGGACGGGATTTGGGCTACACCTTC. It encodes CASSRGRDLGYTF.

This chain joins TRBV30 and TRBJ1-1, with 7 bases identical to TRBD1. Germline trimming cut 3 bases from V and 4 bases from J; bases unmatched to any gene: 5. The CDR3 runs 13 residues. Germline V gives CDR1 GTSNPN, CDR2 SVGIG (reference sequence). DNA of the CDR3: TGTGCCTGGAGGGAAACAGGGGTCACTGAAGCTTTCTTT. It is translated as CAWRETGVTEAFF.

This clone was observed a single time. The chain is built from TRBV2 and TRBJ2-2, with unresolved D. The CDR3 is 14 amino acids. V shed 4 bases and J shed 0 bases, with 6 bases lying between them. The germline V gene encodes CDR1 SNHLY and CDR2 FYNNEI. DNA for the CDR3: TGTGCCAGCAGTGCTGTTACGAACACCGGGGAGCTGTTTTTT. It translates to CASSAVTNTGELFF.

The V and J genes are TRBV30 and TRBJ2-7, with D possibly being TRBD2 (5 bases). The CDR3 spans 14 residues. V shed 0 bases and J shed 0 bases, with 9 bases lying between them. Germline values: CDR1 GTSNPN, CDR2 SVGIG (reference sequence). The CDR3 DNA reads as TGTGCCTGGAGTGTTGGACTGAACTCCTACGAGCAGTACTTC. The encoded protein is CAWSVGLNSYEQYF.

This rearrangement joins TRBV28 to TRBJ1-2, with 8 bases lining up with TRBD1. The CDR3 is 14 residues long. Germline-derived CDR1 and CDR2 are MDHEN and SYDVKM. Trimming at V came to 5 bases and at J to 6 bases, leaving 8 bases not matched to a gene. CDR3 sequence: CASSPRTGRDGYTF. As DNA, the CDR3 is TGTGCCAGCAGTCCCCGGACAGGGCGGGATGGCTACACCTTC.

This chain links TRBV28 with TRBJ2-7; TRBD1 matches at 7 bases. This CDR3 contains 15 residues. Trimming cost V 3 bases and J 0 bases; bases outside gene matches: 5. The germline gives CDR1 MDHEN, CDR2 SYDVKM. The CDR3 sequence is CASSFAGTASYEQYF. The CDR3 DNA reads as TGTGCCAGCAGTTTTGCCGGGACAGCCTCCTACGAGCAGTACTTC.